Presented here are 18 T cell receptor beta chains from one specimen sequenced in a study of blood T cell repertoires in COVID-19. TCRdb keeps only in-frame clones here, not all; method: immunoSEQ multiplex PCR. Of approximately 50,000 clones detected, about 83% appear once; the ten largest clones hold 20% to 25%. The sample consisted of peripheral blood. These receptors were obtained from a woman over 75 with acute or convalescent COVID-19.

In its sample, this clone was seen once. The rearrangement links TRBV6-1 to TRBJ1-1, with 9 bases lining up with TRBD1. The CDR3 extends over 15 amino acids. With 3 bases clipped from V and 5 bases from J, the junction kept 7 bases outside the gene matches. Germline CDR1 reads MNHNS; CDR2 reads SASEGT. The CDR3 DNA reads as TGTGCCAGCAGTGACCGGGACAGGGAAGGAACTGAAGCTTTCTTT. It encodes CASSDRDREGTEAFF.

This clone was detected only once. This chain connects TRBV5-8 to TRBJ2-1; D unclear. CDR3 length: 15 amino acids. In germline, CDR1 is SGHTS, CDR2 YDEGEE. The ends were cut back, 0 bases at V and 4 bases at J, with 11 bases in the middle. The CDR3 region has the DNA TGTGCCAGCAGCTTGGACAAGAGACTTTACAATGAGCAGTTCTTC. It encodes CASSLDKRLYNEQFF.

The chain has TRBV3-1 (or the pseudogene TRBV3-2) and TRBJ1-2; 8 bases are a match to TRBD1. J gave up 4 bases and V 0 bases, and 16 bases lay outside the gene matches. Germline CDR1 and CDR2: LGHDT and YNNKEL (reference sequence). There are 19 residues in the CDR3. CDR3 amino acids: CASSQDRLIPGQAAYGYTF. CDR3 nucleotides: TGTGCCAGCAGCCAAGATCGGTTGATTCCGGGACAGGCGGCCTATGGCTACACCTTC.

This clone was detected only once. The V gene is TRBV6-2 or TRBV6-3, the J gene TRBJ1-6; D is perhaps TRBD1 (5 bases). The length of the CDR3 is 14 residues. V was shortened by 4 bases and J by 8 bases, with 12 bases between the two germline ends. Germline CDR1 and CDR2: MNHEY and SVGEGT. The CDR3: CASSSRGSDSPLHF. Here the CDR3 DNA reads TGTGCCAGCAGTTCTCGGGGGTCCGATTCACCCCTCCACTTT.

This clone was seen more than once but under ten times. The rearrangement uses TRBV3-1 (or the pseudogene TRBV3-2) and TRBJ2-5; perhaps TRBD2 as D (6 bases). CDR1 and CDR2 from the germline V gene are LGHDT and YNNKEL (reference sequence). The V end lost 0 bases, the J end lost 7 bases, and 18 bases lay between the germline ends. The CDR3 covers 16 residues. The CDR3 region has the DNA TGTGCCAGCAGCCAAGATCGTCAACCTAGGCGGGGGACCCAGTACTTC. Its protein product is CASSQDRQPRRGTQYF.

The genes are TRBV9 and TRBJ2-2, with unresolved D. In germline, CDR1 is SGDLS, CDR2 YYNGEE. This CDR3 region has 13 residues. V gave up 0 bases and J gave up 5 bases, with 5 bases separating them. CDR3 DNA sequence: TGTGCCAGCAGCGTAGTAGAGACCGGGGAGCTGTTTTTT. Translated: CASSVVETGELFF.

The genes are TRBV27 and TRBJ2-1; 7 bases agree with TRBD1. J was trimmed by 5 bases and V by 3 bases; bases with no gene match: 7. The CDR3 spans 15 residues. The V gene's germline CDR1 is MNHEY and CDR2 SMNVEV (reference sequence). The CDR3, as DNA: TGTGCCAGCAGTTTGTTGGACAGGAGACACAATGAGCAGTTCTTC. Its protein is CASSLLDRRHNEQFF.

This chain uses TRBV13 with TRBJ1-5; D is perhaps TRBD1 (5 bases). CDR3 length: 17 residues. The V and J ends lost 0 bases and 6 bases respectively, with 18 bases between them. Germline V CDR1 and CDR2: PRHDT, FYEKMQ (reference sequence). DNA for the CDR3: TGTGCCAGCAGCTTAGGCCTCACCCGGGGGGGGTTTCAGCCCCAGCATTTT. It yields the protein CASSLGLTRGGFQPQHF.

The chain couples TRBV5-1 to TRBJ2-5, with D perhaps matching TRBD2 (6 bases). With 3 bases removed from V and 1 base from J, the gap between germline ends came to 19 bases. Germline values: CDR1 SGHRS, CDR2 YFSETQ. This CDR3 contains 17 residues. Written as DNA, the CDR3 is TGCGCCAGCAGCTCGCCCTCGAGTGGGGGGAGCCAAGAGACCCAGTACTTC. This codes for CASSSPSSGGSQETQYF. Full variable domain (missing parts from reference TRBV5-1 and TRBJ2-5): KAGVTQTPRYLIKTRGQQVTLSCSPISGHRSVSWYQQTPGQGLQFLFEYFSETQRNKGNFPGRFSGRQFSNSRSEMNVSTLELGDSALYLCASSSPSSGGSQETQYFGPGTRLLVL.

The chain combines TRBV5-1 with TRBJ1-3; the match to TRBD1 covers 8 bases. The V and J ends lost 1 base and 0 bases, in that order; junction bases with no gene match: 6. Looked up from germline, CDR1 is SGHRS and CDR2 is YFSETQ. This CDR3 contains 17 residues. The CDR3 protein is CASSLQGQALSGNTIYF. DNA of the CDR3: TGCGCCAGCAGCTTGCAGGGACAGGCCCTCTCTGGAAACACCATATATTTT.

This chain links TRBV7-9 with TRBJ2-6; D is unclear. The V end was cut by 10 bases, the J end by 3 bases, with 28 bases between. Per the germline V gene, CDR1 is SEHNR and CDR2 is FQNEAQ (reference sequence). This CDR3 has 19 amino acids. The CDR3 is CATPRPPAERPSGANVLTF. CDR3 in DNA: TGTGCCACCCCCCGCCCCCCTGCGGAACGACCGAGTGGGGCCAACGTCCTGACTTTC.

This chain uses TRBV7-8 with TRBJ1-5, with D perhaps TRBD1 (6 bases). CDR3 size: 16 residues. Germline V gives CDR1 SGHVS, CDR2 FQNEAQ. The germline V and J ends were trimmed by 1 base and 3 bases, with 13 bases remaining between them. The CDR3 here is CASSLGPGVTNQPQHF. Here the CDR3 DNA reads TGTGCCAGCAGCTTAGGGCCAGGGGTCACCAATCAGCCCCAGCATTTT.

The chain uses TRBV7-2 and TRBJ2-5; D is possibly TRBD2 (5 bases). The CDR3 runs to 15 residues. Trimming left V 1 base short and J 5 bases short, with 14 bases between. Germline CDR1 and CDR2: SGHTA and FQGNSA. In DNA form, the CDR3 reads TGTGCCAGCAGCTTAGGGCGGGCGCAAAGGGAGACCCAGTACTTC. This translates into CASSLGRAQRETQYF.

The chain joins TRBV19 to TRBJ2-7; TRBD2 agrees at 8 bases. The V segment lost 3 bases and the J segment 5 bases; nucleotides outside the gene matches: 9. Germline V gene lookup returns CDR1 LNHDA and CDR2 SQIVND (reference sequence). This CDR3 region has 15 residues. CDR3 loop: CASSIDRGGWNEQYF. CDR3 sequence (DNA): TGTGCCAGTAGTATTGACCGGGGGGGCTGGAACGAGCAGTACTTC.

The chain uses TRBV5-6 and TRBJ2-2; 10 bases align to TRBD1. J gave up 6 bases and V 0 bases, and 2 bases lay outside the gene matches. The CDR3 runs to 15 residues. Per germline, CDR1 SGHDT and CDR2 YYEEEE. CDR3 amino acids: CASSLGQGAAGELFF. CDR3 DNA sequence: TGTGCCAGCAGCTTGGGACAGGGGGCCGCCGGGGAGCTGTTTTTT.

The V call is TRBV6-4, the J call TRBJ2-5, with D tentatively TRBD1 (5 bases). This CDR3 spans 14 amino acids. Germline lookup yields CDR1 MRHNA and CDR2 SNTAGT. With 3 bases removed from V and 2 bases from J, the gap between germline ends came to 10 bases. CDR3 residues: CASSEGPGQETQYF. The DNA for the CDR3 is TGTGCCAGCAGTGAGGGGCCAGGGCAAGAGACCCAGTACTTC.

This clone was found once. This chain connects TRBV2 to TRBJ1-1; D unresolved. Germline CDR1 reads SNHLY; CDR2 reads FYNNEI. The germline V and J ends were trimmed by 0 bases and 8 bases, with 7 bases remaining between them. The CDR3 contains 12 residues. The CDR3 sequence is CASSEAGGEAFF. DNA of the CDR3: TGTGCCAGCAGTGAAGCAGGAGGGGAAGCTTTCTTT.

The chain employs TRBV5-1 and TRBJ1-2; 12 bases are a match to TRBD1. The CDR3 is 15 amino acids. V lost 0 bases to trimming and J lost 8 bases; unmatched junction nucleotides: 5. Germline assignment: CDR1 SGHRS and CDR2 YFSETQ. Here the CDR3 DNA reads TGCGCCAGCAGCTTGGCCGGGACAGGGGGCGAAGGCTACACCTTC. It is translated as CASSLAGTGGEGYTF.